This T cell receptor beta chain was recovered during a study of blood T cell repertoires in COVID-19. Overall study: The United States, Italy and Spain provided the acute and convalescent COVID-19 samples. PBMCs, B-cell-depleted T cells, or T cells were the source of the cDNA or gDNA that made up the material.

Assay used: immunoSEQ multiplex PCR; TCRdb lists only in-frame clones, some missing. The sample holds 110,000 to 150,000 clones, approximately 80% seen once. Germline V CDR1 and CDR2: SQVTM, ANQGSEA. Trimming removed 3 bases from V and 3 bases from J; junction bases left unmatched: 8. This CDR3 comprises 16 residues. All enrollees were roughly 18 to 95 years old and from 20 to 30 US areas. In its sample, this clone was seen a few times. The same CDR3 is also encoded by other DNA sequences in this sample. The clonotype originates from a woman between 18 and 29 years old who had been exposed to COVID-19. The chain employs TRBV29-1 and TRBJ2-7, with 13 bases that match TRBD2. Sequenced: PBMCs or T cells enriched from blood (not recorded which). The CDR3 here is CSVEGLGTSGDYEQYF. CDR3 nucleotides: TGCAGCGTTGAGGGCCTCGGGACTAGCGGGGACTACGAGCAGTACTTC.